This T cell receptor (beta chain) was documented in a study of CD8 T cells in Susac syndrome (dated by TCRdb to the late 2010s). In the study overall: Of the Susac syndrome patients who were sequenced, eight were in clinical remission while six had clinically active disease. At blood withdrawal, Susac syndrome patients were either therapy-naive, taking corticosteroids (in some cases with IVIg as well), or taking IVIg alone. Repertoire sequencing was used to test whether CD8+ T cell activation and differentiation in Susac syndrome was antigen driven.

Inclusive of the bounding cysteine and phenylalanine, the CDR3 is 12 residues long. The read is trimmed to its CDR3 DNA, 36 bases read in frame from base 1. V lost 5 bases and J lost 1 base; the stretch between them is 6 bases long. The germline V gene (reference sequence) gives CDR1 as DFQATT and CDR2 as SNEGSKA. Peripheral blood CD8+ and CD4+ T cells from healthy donors, Susac syndrome patients and multiple sclerosis patients were profiled by high-throughput TCR beta sequencing. The Susac syndrome patients fulfilled recently defined diagnostic criteria for either definite or probable disease. Bulk CD8+ and CD4+ T cells were purified magnetically by negative isolation, whereas CD8+ TEMRA cells were enriched by FACS. Blood was drawn into EDTA tubes, processed within 24 hours, and PBMCs were isolated by density gradient centrifugation. PBMCs intended for TCR sequencing were cryopreserved in liquid nitrogen and were subsequently thawed in a 37 degrees C water bath. The sorted or isolated CD4+, CD8+ and CD8+ TEMRA cells reached a purity of at least 90%.

Notes on this clonotype: No cognate antigen has been identified for it. Within one base of it there is no much larger clone, and no base qualities were kept.

RNA was extracted using the RNeasy kit, and about 0.45 to 1 ug of the RNA was reverse transcribed with random hexamers. The immunoSEQ multiplex PCR assay, which covers 54 Vbeta and 13 Jbeta segments, was used to amplify TCR beta CDR3 regions. Bias from PCR amplification was corrected by using a synthetic template baseline for primer optimization and for computational correction. The study's own analysis went as follows. Reads were assigned to V, D and J genes according to IMGT and analyzed in immunoSEQ Analyzer, with only productive sequences retained. Clonality was computed as one minus Shannon entropy normalized by log2 of the number of productive unique sequences. Public and private clones were assessed among the 100 most prevalent clones of each patient and control. Susac-specific clones were defined as absent from healthy and MS cohorts, around 980 published viral clones and other ImmuneACCESS disease sequences. The public reads were run again by TCRdb, first through fastp at Q25 and then through MiXCR, and only productive beta chains were kept. Records with the same CDR3 protein are collapsed into one entry carrying the most frequent genes and DNA. V and J calls and clone size were set by TCRdb, not the authors. This sample comprises 100,000 to 150,000 distinct CDR3 sequences, just over 95% of them detected only once. The leading ten clones occupy more than 0.12% of the sample.

Broader findings and caveats from the paper: The TCR sequencing and HLA analysis was acknowledged to have included a relatively small number of individuals. The CD4+ T cell repertoire of patients with Susac syndrome showed no detectable clonal expansion.

The TCR was taken from a human donor with Susac syndrome. The sample was CD4+ T cells from PBMCs. The sequence joins TRBV20-1 to TRBJ1-5; no confident D gene assignment can be made. The CDR3: CSAQASNQPQHF. In nucleotide form, the sequence is TGCAGTGCTCAGGCGAGCAATCAGCCCCAGCATTTT.